The 25 T cell receptor beta chains given below trace back to one sample, sequenced in a study of OX40 agonist ivuxolimab in advanced cancers. Profiling relied on immunoSEQ multiplex PCR, and the TCRdb table lists in-frame clones only, not all of them. Altogether fewer than 90,000 clones are present, more than 70% being singletons, with the ten largest covering approximately 0.26%. Material: CD4+ or CD8+ T cells sorted from blood, obtained in a trial of the OX40 agonist ivuxolimab. Receptors were obtained from an adult with an advanced solid tumor such as melanoma, head and neck, liver or kidney cancer.

The V and J genes are TRBV7-2 and TRBJ1-6; 7 bases map to TRBD1. Germline-derived CDR1 and CDR2 are SGHTA and FQGNSA. This CDR3 comprises 15 residues. Trimming took 7 bases from V and 14 from J; bases not matched to a gene: 17. CDR3 residues: CASIRGSPESGALHF. The CDR3 nucleotides read TGTGCCAGCATCAGGGGGAGCCCGGAGTCTGGGGCCCTCCACTTT.

This sequence joins TRBV5-6 and TRBJ1-1; D may be TRBD1 (5 bases). CDR1 and CDR2 from the germline V gene are SGHDT and YYEEEE. V was clipped by 2 bases and J by 4 bases, with 12 bases between them. The length of the CDR3 is 14 residues. The DNA of the CDR3 is TGTGCCAGCAGCTTCGACAGTCGGCGCACTGAAGCTTTCTTT. Protein: CASSFDSRRTEAFF.

In its sample, this clone was seen once. The chain uses TRBV5-4 and TRBJ2-7; 9 bases map to TRBD1. CDR1 is SGHNT and CDR2 is YYREEE in the germline V gene (reference sequence). The V segment lost 4 bases and the J segment 5 bases; nucleotides outside the gene matches: 13. This CDR3 is built from 16 residues. The CDR3 DNA is TGTGCCAGCAGCCAAAGACGGACAGGGGTGTCCGACGAGCAGTACTTC. It is translated as CASSQRRTGVSDEQYF.

V usage is TRBV18 and J usage is TRBJ1-2; D unclear. Trimming shortened V by 4 bases and J by 0 bases, and 6 bases separated the two germline ends. From germline, CDR1 is KGHSH and CDR2 LQKENI. This CDR3 is built from 13 residues. The chain's CDR3 is CASSQQSNYGYTF. CDR3 bases: TGTGCCAGCTCACAACAATCTAACTATGGCTACACCTTC.

This chain links TRBV27 with TRBJ1-5; 9 nucleotides align to TRBD1. Germline CDR1 reads MNHEY; CDR2 reads SMNVEV (reference sequence). The CDR3 extends over 15 amino acids. V trimming: 5 bases; J trimming: 7 bases; junction bases outside the gene matches: 9. DNA for the CDR3: TGTGCCAGCAGTCCCAACAGGGGGCGCGAGCAGCCCCAGCATTTT. This codes for CASSPNRGREQPQHF.

This clone was seen a single time. The chain has TRBV19 and TRBJ2-6; no firm D call. V lost 3 bases and J 1 base, leaving 10 bases between the germline ends. CDR1 is LNHDA, CDR2 SQIVND, per germline (reference sequence). This CDR3 is built from 16 residues. The CDR3 DNA reads TGTGCCAGTAGTATGGGGTTATTATCTGGGGCCAACGTCCTGACTTTC. It is translated as CASSMGLLSGANVLTF.

This clone has more than one count but fewer than ten. The chain links TRBV5-1 to TRBJ2-7; no definite D call. Trimming left V 0 bases short and J 2 bases short, with 3 bases between. CDR1 and CDR2 from the germline V gene are SGHRS and YFSETQ. The CDR3 has 12 residues. CDR3 sequence reads: CASSLGAYEQYF. CDR3 sequence (DNA): TGCGCCAGCAGCTTGGGGGCCTACGAGCAGTACTTC.

The rearrangement joins TRBV29-1 to TRBJ2-1; D gene unclear. The V gene's germline CDR1 is SQVTM and CDR2 ANQGSEA. The CDR3 loop spans 14 amino acids. V lost 6 bases and J lost 5, with 17 bases in between. The CDR3: CSVLQGVQDNEQFF. The CDR3 region has the DNA TGCAGCGTGCTTCAAGGCGTCCAGGACAATGAGCAGTTCTTC.

This chain links TRBV27 with TRBJ1-1; unclear D gene. From germline, CDR1 is MNHEY and CDR2 SMNVEV (reference sequence). This CDR3 has 14 amino acids. The germline V and J ends were trimmed by 2 bases and 0 bases, with 7 bases remaining between them. This CDR3 reads CASSLRALNTEAFF. The CDR3 DNA follows: TGTGCCAGCAGTTTAAGGGCACTGAACACTGAAGCTTTCTTT.

This chain uses TRBV6-6 with TRBJ2-7; maybe TRBD1 (5 bases). Trimming stripped 4 bases from V and 7 bases from J, with 17 bases between. Germline assignment: CDR1 MNHNY and CDR2 SVGAGI (reference sequence). The CDR3 contains 14 residues. CDR3 sequence reads: CASSSPTSGWEQYF. CDR3 DNA: TGTGCCAGCAGTTCCCCCACGTCAGGGTGGGAGCAGTACTTC.

There are a few counts of this clone. This chain joins TRBV7-9 and TRBJ2-7; no definite D call. Trimming removed 7 bases from V and 9 bases from J, with 19 bases in between. Germline CDR1 SEHNR, CDR2 FQNEAQ (reference sequence). The CDR3 has 13 amino acids. The CDR3, as DNA: TGTGCCAGCACCCCAAGCTCCTTGGGGTGGCAGTACTTC. Protein product: CASTPSSLGWQYF.

Only one count was recorded for this clone. This CDR3 is CASSFPGGSTEAFF. In nucleotides, the CDR3 is TGTGCCAGCAGCTTCCCAGGGGGGAGCACTGAAGCTTTCTTT. The chain joins TRBV11-1 to TRBJ1-1; TRBD1 aligns across 7 bases. V shed 3 bases and J 4 bases; nucleotides not matched to a gene: 5. Looked up from germline, CDR1 is SGHAT and CDR2 is FQDESV (reference sequence). The CDR3 has 14 residues.

The J gene is TRBJ1-5, the V gene TRBV19; TRBD1 might be the D (5 bases). Trimming removed 5 bases from V and 0 bases from J, with 14 bases in between. This CDR3 spans 16 amino acids. Germline CDR1 LNHDA, CDR2 SQIVND (reference sequence). Here the CDR3 reads CASSYPTDYSNQPQHF. The CDR3 DNA reads TGTGCCAGTAGTTACCCGACAGACTATAGCAATCAGCCCCAGCATTTT.

This CDR3 is CASGLFGDSPLHF. The CDR3 bases are TGTGCTAGTGGTTTGTTTGGGGATTCACCCCTCCACTTT. The V gene is TRBV12-5, the J gene TRBJ1-6; D unresolved. CDR1 is LGHNT and CDR2 is FRNRAP in the germline V gene. This CDR3 contains 13 residues. Trimming pared 2 bases from V and 8 bases from J, leaving 7 bases between.

The chain couples TRBV10-3 to TRBJ1-3; 11 bases agree with TRBD1. The germline V gene encodes CDR1 ENHRY and CDR2 SYGVKD. The V gene end was trimmed by 3 bases and the J gene end by 3 bases; junction bases not matched to a gene: 4. The CDR3 extends over 16 amino acids. Written as DNA, the CDR3 is TGTGCCATCAGTGATCGGACAGGGGGCGGTGGAAACACCATATATTTT. It specifies CAISDRTGGGGNTIYF.

The V and J genes are TRBV5-6 and TRBJ1-2, with 10 nucleotides matching TRBD1. CDR3 length: 14 amino acids. The germline V gene encodes CDR1 SGHDT and CDR2 YYEEEE. J gave up 2 bases and V 3 bases, and 1 base lay outside the gene matches. The CDR3 nucleotides read TGTGCCAGCAGCTCGGACAGGGGGAACTATGGCTACACCTTC. Translating it yields CASSSDRGNYGYTF.

The chain is built from TRBV6-5 and TRBJ1-3, with no clear D. This CDR3 contains 12 residues. In germline, CDR1 is MNHEY, CDR2 SVGAGI. Trimming shortened V by 5 bases and J by 8 bases, and 10 bases separated the two germline ends. The CDR3 DNA follows: TGTGCCAGCAGTAATGAACGGGACACCATATATTTT. It codes for CASSNERDTIYF.

This clone was counted a single time. The chain couples TRBV9 to TRBJ2-7; 7 bases are shared with TRBD2. There are 17 residues in the CDR3. Germline loops: CDR1 SGDLS, CDR2 YYNGEE. J lost 0 bases, V lost 0 bases, and 9 bases had no gene match. The CDR3 spells CASSVAWGGPDSYEQYF. In nucleotides, the CDR3 is TGTGCCAGCAGCGTAGCGTGGGGGGGTCCTGACTCCTACGAGCAGTACTTC.

This clone was observed a handful of times. This chain uses TRBV5-1 with TRBJ2-5; 11 nucleotides line up with TRBD2. Trimming removed 6 bases from V and 5 bases from J; junction bases left unmatched: 6. The germline gives CDR1 SGHRS, CDR2 YFSETQ. The CDR3 is 14 residues long. Here the CDR3 reads CASTGLAGGETQYF. The CDR3 DNA is TGCGCCAGCACCGGACTAGCGGGTGGGGAGACCCAGTACTTC.

The genes are TRBV4-1 and TRBJ2-7; TRBD2 matches at 11 bases. This CDR3 spans 16 amino acids. Germline V lookup: CDR1 MGHRA, CDR2 YSYEKL. Losses at the gene ends were 4 bases for V and 3 bases for J; bases not matched to a gene: 8. As DNA, the CDR3 is TGCGCCAGCAGCCTCCTTAGCGGGGGGGGTATCTACGAGCAGTACTTC. Translation: CASSLLSGGGIYEQYF.

The CDR3 DNA reads as TGTGCCAGCAGCAAAGGGCACCGGGACAGGCCTTATAGCAATCAGCCCCAGCATTTT. Translating gives CASSKGHRDRPYSNQPQHF. V gene TRBV21-1 combines with J gene TRBJ1-5; TRBD1 reflects the table's D call only, with no check against the DNA. TRBV21-1 is noted as a pseudogene. The CDR3 runs 19 residues.

This chain links TRBV5-1 with TRBJ2-7, with D possibly matching TRBD1 (5 bases). The CDR3 consists of 16 residues. V lost 6 bases and J lost 2, with 21 bases in between. CDR1 SGHRS and CDR2 YFSETQ come from the germline V gene. CDR3 coding DNA: TGCGCCAGCAAATTCTTAACAGGCGGTTCCACCTACGAGCAGTACTTC. It codes for CASKFLTGGSTYEQYF.

The J gene is TRBJ1-3, the V gene TRBV15; D uncertain. The V gene lost 1 base and the J gene lost 10 bases, with 8 bases spanning the gap. CDR1 LNHNV and CDR2 YYDKDF come from the germline V gene (reference sequence). CDR3 length: 12 amino acids. The CDR3 protein is CATSRGDQTIYF. CDR3 bases: TGTGCCACCAGCAGAGGAGACCAGACCATATATTTT.

The chain couples TRBV5-4 to TRBJ1-1; D perhaps matches TRBD1 (6 bases). V was pared by 0 bases and J by 7 bases, with 10 bases between. CDR3 size: 13 residues. Germline lookup yields CDR1 SGHNT and CDR2 YYREEE (reference sequence). The CDR3, as DNA: TGTGCCAGCAGCTTGGATAGGGGGGGTGAAGCTTTCTTT. Amino acids: CASSLDRGGEAFF.

This clone showed up just once. The chain uses TRBV19 and TRBJ1-5, with D perhaps matching TRBD1 (5 bases). The CDR3 is 13 residues long. The germline V gene has CDR1 LNHDA and CDR2 SQIVND (reference sequence). Between the trimmed V and J ends, which lost 9 bases and 0 bases, there was a span of 9 bases. CDR3 in DNA: TGTGCCAGCGCACAGGATAGCAATCAGCCCCAGCATTTT. Protein: CASAQDSNQPQHF.